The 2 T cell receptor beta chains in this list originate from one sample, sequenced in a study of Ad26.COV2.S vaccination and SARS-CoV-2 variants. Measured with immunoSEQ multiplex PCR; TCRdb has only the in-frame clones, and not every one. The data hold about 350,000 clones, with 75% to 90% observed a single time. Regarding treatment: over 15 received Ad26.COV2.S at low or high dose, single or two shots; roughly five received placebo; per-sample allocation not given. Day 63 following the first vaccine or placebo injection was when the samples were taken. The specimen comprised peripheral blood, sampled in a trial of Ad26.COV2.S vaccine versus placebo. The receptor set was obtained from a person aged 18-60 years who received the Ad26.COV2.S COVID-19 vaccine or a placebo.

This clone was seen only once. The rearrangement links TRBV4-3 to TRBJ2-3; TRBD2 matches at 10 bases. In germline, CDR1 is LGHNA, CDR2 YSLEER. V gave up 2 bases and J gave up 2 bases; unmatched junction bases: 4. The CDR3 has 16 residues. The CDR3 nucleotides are TGCGCCAGCAGCCAAACTAGCGGGGAACTCACAGATACGCAGTATTTT. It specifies CASSQTSGELTDTQYF.

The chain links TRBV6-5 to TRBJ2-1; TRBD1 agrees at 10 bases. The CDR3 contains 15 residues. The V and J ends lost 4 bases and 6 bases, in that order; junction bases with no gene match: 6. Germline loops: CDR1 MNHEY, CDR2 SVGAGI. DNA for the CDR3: TGTGCCAGCAGTTTCGGACAGGGGGGACGCAATGAGCAGTTCTTC. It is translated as CASSFGQGGRNEQFF.